These 23 T cell receptor beta chains were sequenced from one sample in a study of blood T cell repertoires in COVID-19. Profiled with immunoSEQ multiplex PCR; TCRdb holds only in-frame clones, not every one. The table includes fewer than 350,000 clones, around 93% detected once. Sequenced: PBMCs or T cells enriched from blood (not recorded which). The source is a man aged 35 to 55 who had been exposed to COVID-19.

V gene TRBV19 combines with J gene TRBJ2-1; the D is unclear. The CDR3 has 13 amino acids. V was trimmed by 3 bases and J by 7 bases, leaving 10 bases between them. The V gene's germline CDR1 is LNHDA and CDR2 SQIVND (reference sequence). The CDR3 sequence is CASSIALPNEQFF. For the CDR3, the DNA is TGTGCCAGTAGTATTGCACTACCTAATGAGCAGTTCTTC.

This clone was found many times. The chain carries TRBV5-1 and TRBJ1-1, with 9 bases fitting TRBD1. The V and J ends lost 4 bases and 0 bases, in that order; junction bases with no gene match: 10. Germline loops: CDR1 SGHRS, CDR2 YFSETQ. This CDR3 spans 17 amino acids. The CDR3 reads CASSPGQGLFMNTEAFF. CDR3 nucleotides: TGCGCCAGCAGCCCCGGACAGGGGCTTTTCATGAACACTGAAGCTTTCTTT.

This rearrangement joins TRBV4-1 to TRBJ2-5, with 8 positions matching TRBD2. The CDR3 contains 13 residues. V lost 5 bases and J lost 10; bases outside the gene matches: 9. Germline-derived CDR1 and CDR2 are MGHRA and YSYEKL. Here the CDR3 reads CASSEGPREGQYF. The CDR3 nucleotides read TGCGCCAGCAGCGAGGGACCACGGGAGGGCCAGTACTTC.

The chain uses TRBV12-3 or TRBV12-4 and TRBJ2-7, with a tentative D call TRBD2 (6 bases). V was shortened by 5 bases and J by 7 bases, with 9 bases between the two germline ends. The CDR3 length is 11 residues. CDR3 coding DNA: TGTGCCAGCAGTGGAGGGTGGGAGCAGTACTTC. It codes for CASSGGWEQYF.

Comments on this clone: The sample contains more than one DNA sequence encoding this CDR3. V usage is TRBV28 and J usage is TRBJ2-4, with D unresolved. Trimming removed 2 bases from V and 0 bases from J, with 5 bases in between. This CDR3 contains 14 residues. Germline assignment: CDR1 MDHEN and CDR2 SYDVKM. The CDR3 spells CASSLGLAKNIQYF. Here the CDR3 DNA reads TGTGCCAGCAGTTTAGGCCTAGCCAAAAACATTCAGTACTTC.

The chain recombines TRBV19 with TRBJ1-1; 9 nucleotides line up with TRBD1. The CDR3 runs to 15 residues. The junction had 4 bases not matched to a gene; V was cut back by 4 bases and J by 1 base. Per germline, CDR1 LNHDA and CDR2 SQIVND (reference sequence). CDR3 sequence: CASSTADRGNTEAFF. DNA of the CDR3: TGTGCCAGTAGTACCGCGGACAGGGGGAACACTGAAGCTTTCTTT.

The chain joins TRBV7-9 to TRBJ2-5; TRBD1 aligns across 7 bases. The CDR3 runs to 15 residues. After removal of 5 bases from V and 3 bases from J, the junction contained 9 bases not matched to a gene. CDR1 is SEHNR, CDR2 FQNEAQ, per germline (reference sequence). CDR3 nucleotide sequence: TGTGCCAGCAGCCCTAGGCTCGGGACAGAAGAGACCCAGTACTTC. Translated: CASSPRLGTEETQYF.

This chain uses TRBV4-2 with TRBJ2-4; 11 bases are a match to TRBD2. Germline lookup yields CDR1 LGHNA and CDR2 YNFKEQ. The CDR3 has 19 amino acids. The V and J ends lost 4 bases and 4 bases, in that order; junction bases with no gene match: 15. The CDR3 protein is CASSPQLGLTSGTKNIQYF. The CDR3 nucleotides are TGTGCCAGCAGCCCCCAGCTGGGATTGACTAGCGGGACAAAAAACATTCAGTACTTC.

This chain connects TRBV19 to TRBJ1-2, with a weak D call TRBD1 (6 bases). CDR1 is LNHDA, CDR2 SQIVND, per germline (reference sequence). V was trimmed by 5 bases and J by 8 bases, leaving 15 bases between them. This CDR3 is built from 13 residues. CDR3 loop: CASSPRTGSGYTF. CDR3 DNA: TGTGCCAGTAGTCCGCGAACAGGGTCCGGCTACACCTTC.

The chain couples TRBV12-5 to TRBJ1-6; D may be TRBD1 (6 bases). CDR3 length: 15 amino acids. The germline V and J ends were trimmed by 0 bases and 9 bases, with 12 bases remaining between them. The germline gives CDR1 LGHNT, CDR2 FRNRAP. CDR3 nucleotides: TGTGCTAGTGGTTTGGTATCAGGGGTGAGTTCACCCCTCCACTTT. It is translated as CASGLVSGVSSPLHF.

V usage is TRBV27 and J usage is TRBJ1-2; D gene ambiguous. Trimming removed 5 bases from V and 3 bases from J, with 13 bases in between. CDR3 length: 14 amino acids. Germline lookup yields CDR1 MNHEY and CDR2 SMNVEV (reference sequence). CDR3: CASSGPGGYYGYTF. The CDR3 nucleotides read TGTGCCAGCAGTGGCCCCGGAGGCTACTATGGCTACACCTTC.

This clone is a singleton in its sample. The genes are TRBV9 and TRBJ2-7; TRBD1 might be the D (5 bases). Trimming shortened V by 1 base and J by 3 bases, and 20 bases separated the two germline ends. Germline lookup yields CDR1 SGDLS and CDR2 YYNGEE. This CDR3 region has 17 residues. The CDR3 loop reads CASSVRDGAGQFYEQYF. Here the CDR3 DNA reads TGTGCCAGCAGCGTACGAGATGGGGCAGGACAATTCTACGAGCAGTACTTC.

Worth noting for this clone: A single base separates this from a much larger clone, so it may be a read error. This CDR3 is also generated by other DNA sequences in the sample. The rearrangement links TRBV5-5 to TRBJ1-2; D call uncertain. This CDR3 comprises 13 residues. Per the germline V gene, CDR1 is SGHKS and CDR2 is YYEKEE (reference sequence). V dropped 0 bases and J dropped 2 bases, with 5 bases sitting between them. In DNA, the CDR3 is TGTGCCAGCAGCTTGGGCAGGAACTATGGCTACACCTTC. Encoded protein: CASSLGRNYGYTF. The entire variable domain, with the rest obtained from reference TRBV5-5 and TRBJ1-2, is as follows: DAGVTQSPTHLIKTRGQQVTLRCSPISGHKSVSWYQQVLGQGPQFIFQYYEKEERGRGNFPDRFSARQFPNYSSELNVNALLLGDSALYLCASSLGRNYGYTFGSGTRLTVV.

This chain connects TRBV11-2 to TRBJ2-7; 10 bases match TRBD1. Trimming cost V 3 bases and J 3 bases; bases outside gene matches: 2. Germline V lookup: CDR1 SGHAT, CDR2 FQNNGV. The CDR3 has 14 amino acids. CDR3 DNA sequence: TGTGCCAGCAGCTTGGACAGGGGGTTCTACGAGCAGTACTTC. Its protein product is CASSLDRGFYEQYF.

The chain links TRBV29-1 to TRBJ2-5; D is unclear. V lost 7 bases, J lost 2 bases, and 17 bases lay in between. Per the germline V gene, CDR1 is SQVTM and CDR2 is ANQGSEA. The CDR3 loop spans 14 amino acids. The CDR3 spells CSAYSRVTQETQYF. The CDR3 DNA reads as TGCAGCGCCTATTCTAGAGTAACACAAGAGACCCAGTACTTC.

This clone was observed a single time. This rearrangement joins TRBV11-2 to TRBJ2-1, with TRBD2 matching over 7 bases. V gave up 5 bases and J gave up 6 bases; unmatched junction bases: 13. Germline CDR1 and CDR2: SGHAT and FQNNGV. CDR3 length equals 16 residues. CDR3 in DNA: TGTGCCAGCAGCCACGACCCGGGACTACAACCCAATGAGCAGTTCTTC. This sequence encodes CASSHDPGLQPNEQFF.

The V and J genes are TRBV7-9 and TRBJ1-2; D gene unclear. V lost 2 bases and J 5 bases, leaving 18 bases between the germline ends. This CDR3 has 16 amino acids. Germline V gene data show CDR1 as SEHNR and CDR2 as FQNEAQ (reference sequence). CDR3 DNA: TGTGCCAGCAGCTTACCTCGAGAGGGCGAAGGATATGGCTACACCTTC. Translating gives CASSLPREGEGYGYTF.

This chain connects TRBV19 to TRBJ1-5; D is unclear. Trimming removed 7 bases at V and 0 bases at J, with 13 bases between. Per germline, CDR1 LNHDA and CDR2 SQIVND (reference sequence). CDR3 size: 15 residues. The CDR3 nucleotides read TGTGCCAGTAACTGGGGAGGTAGTAGCAATCAGCCCCAGCATTTT. Residues: CASNWGGSSNQPQHF.

V usage is TRBV20-1 and J usage is TRBJ2-7; D uncertain. Germline V gene sequence: CDR1 DFQATT, CDR2 SNEGSKA (reference sequence). The CDR3 loop spans 11 amino acids. The V gene lost 8 bases and the J gene lost 5 bases, with 13 bases spanning the gap. The CDR3 spells CSNTVGHEQYF. The CDR3 coding sequence is TGCAGTAATACAGTAGGCCACGAGCAGTACTTC.

V gene TRBV21-1 combines with J gene TRBJ2-1; the D call of TRBD1 is as the table states it, not checked on the DNA. TRBV21-1 is assigned pseudogene status. The CDR3 sequence is 16 residues long. CDR3 DNA sequence: TGTGCCAGCAGCGAAAGACAGCAAGTCTCCTACAATGAGCAGTTCTTC. Its translation: CASSERQQVSYNEQFF.

The V call is TRBV9, the J call TRBJ2-1, with D possibly TRBD1 on 6 matching bases. V dropped 4 bases and J dropped 4 bases, with 18 bases sitting between them. Looked up from germline, CDR1 is SGDLS and CDR2 is YYNGEE. This CDR3 region has 16 residues. The CDR3 reads CASSLGKGDLYNEQFF. The CDR3 DNA reads as TGTGCCAGCAGCCTAGGTAAGGGGGACCTATACAATGAGCAGTTCTTC. The full variable domain, with the rest looked up from reference TRBV9 and TRBJ2-1, is DSGVTQTPKHLITATGQRVTLRCSPRSGDLSVYWYQQSLDQGLQFLIQYYNGEERAKGNILERFSAQQFPDLHSELNLSSLELGDSALYFCASSLGKGDLYNEQFFGPGTRLTVL.

The rearrangement links TRBV10-3 to TRBJ2-1; 7 bases fit TRBD2. Germline trimming cut 4 bases from V and 0 bases from J; bases unmatched to any gene: 6. CDR3 length: 16 amino acids. Germline assignment: CDR1 ENHRY and CDR2 SYGVKD. CDR3: CAISVSASGSYNEQFF. Written as DNA, the CDR3 is TGTGCCATCAGTGTCTCGGCTAGCGGCTCCTACAATGAGCAGTTCTTC.

The chain has TRBV28 and TRBJ2-7, with 13 bases that match TRBD2. V was clipped by 8 bases and J by 4 bases; unmatched bases: 5. Germline-derived CDR1 and CDR2 are MDHEN and SYDVKM. This CDR3 is built from 14 residues. The CDR3 loop reads CASLRLAGGYEQYF. The CDR3 nucleotides are TGTGCCAGCCTAAGACTAGCGGGAGGATACGAGCAGTACTTC.